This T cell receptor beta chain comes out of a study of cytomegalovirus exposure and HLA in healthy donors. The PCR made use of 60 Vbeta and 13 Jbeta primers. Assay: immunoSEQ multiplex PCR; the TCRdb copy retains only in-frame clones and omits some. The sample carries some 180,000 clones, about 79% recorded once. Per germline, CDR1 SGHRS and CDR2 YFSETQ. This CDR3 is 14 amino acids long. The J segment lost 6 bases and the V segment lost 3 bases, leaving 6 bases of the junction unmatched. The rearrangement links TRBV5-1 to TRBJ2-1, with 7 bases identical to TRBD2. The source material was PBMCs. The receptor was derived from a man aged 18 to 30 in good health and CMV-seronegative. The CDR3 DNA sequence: TGCGCCAGCAGCTCTTGGACTAGTGGCAATGAGCAGTTCTTC. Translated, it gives CASSSWTSGNEQFF.